One sample yielded the 10 T cell receptor beta chains listed below, sequenced in a study of blood T cell repertoires in COVID-19. TCRdb's copy holds only in-frame clones and misses some; the assay was immunoSEQ multiplex PCR. Of roughly 460,000 clones in the sample, roughly 90% were seen once. The sequenced sample consisted of peripheral blood. These receptors were obtained from a man between 18 and 29 years old with COVID-19, enrolled during active disease.

This chain connects TRBV3-1 (or the pseudogene TRBV3-2) to TRBJ2-6; tentatively, D is TRBD1 (6 bases). The V gene's germline CDR1 is LGHDT and CDR2 YNNKEL (reference sequence). The CDR3 sequence is 17 residues long. The V and J ends lost 5 bases and 0 bases respectively, with 14 bases between them. CDR3 residues: CASSSRYRVSGANVLTF. The CDR3 nucleotides read TGTGCCAGCAGCTCACGATACAGGGTCTCTGGGGCCAACGTCCTGACTTTC.

This sequence joins TRBV5-4 and TRBJ1-3; perhaps TRBD1 as D (5 bases). This CDR3 is 13 amino acids long. With 4 bases removed from V and 4 bases from J, the gap between germline ends came to 9 bases. The V gene's germline CDR1 is SGHNT and CDR2 YYREEE (reference sequence). CDR3: CASSPTVGNTIYF. CDR3 bases: TGTGCCAGCAGCCCGACAGTGGGAAACACCATATATTTT.

V usage is TRBV21-1 and J usage is TRBJ2-7; the DNA was not used to check the table's D call, TRBD2. TRBV21-1 is listed as a pseudogene. The CDR3 loop spans 15 amino acids. This CDR3 reads CASRWGGAGLYEQYF. The CDR3 nucleotides read TGTGCCAGCCGCTGGGGGGGCGCGGGTTTGTACGAGCAGTACTTC.

The chain carries TRBV15 and TRBJ1-6; TRBD1 aligns across 7 bases. Germline V lookup: CDR1 LNHNV, CDR2 YYDKDF (reference sequence). This CDR3 is 17 amino acids long. V shed 5 bases, J shed 7 bases, and the junction held 14 bases outside the gene matches. CDR3 in amino acids: CATSYRRGRGSNSPLHF. The CDR3, as DNA: TGTGCCACCAGCTACCGTAGGGGGCGCGGGTCGAATTCACCCCTCCACTTT.

This clone was seen a single time. The chain is built from TRBV19 and TRBJ2-3; D unresolved. Trimming removed 1 base from V and 3 bases from J, with 5 bases in between. CDR1 and CDR2 (germline): LNHDA, SQIVND (reference sequence). CDR3 size: 13 residues. CDR3 region: CASSIAVTDTQYF. The CDR3 DNA follows: TGTGCCAGTAGTATAGCCGTAACAGATACGCAGTATTTT.

The genes are TRBV12-3 or TRBV12-4 and TRBJ1-1; the D gene is possibly TRBD1 (5 bases). The CDR3 is 12 amino acids. V was clipped by 9 bases and J by 5 bases, with 13 bases between them. The CDR3 protein is CASRWGRTEAFF. CDR3 bases: TGTGCCAGTCGGTGGGGGAGGACTGAAGCTTTCTTT.

The rearrangement uses TRBV21-1 and TRBJ2-7; TRBD2 is the table's D call and was not checked against the DNA. TRBV21-1 is described as a pseudogene. This CDR3 is 17 amino acids long. The CDR3: CASSKEERTPTPHEQYF. In nucleotides, the CDR3 is TGTGCCAGCAGCAAAGAAGAGAGAACTCCCACCCCTCACGAGCAGTACTTC.

In DNA, the CDR3 is TGCAGCGTTGAGGGGGACACGAGCTCCTACGAGCAGTACTTC. Residues: CSVEGDTSSYEQYF. The V and J genes are TRBV29-1 and TRBJ2-7; a weak D match, TRBD1 (6 bases). CDR3 length: 14 amino acids. Germline assignment: CDR1 SQVTM and CDR2 ANQGSEA. V dropped 3 bases and J dropped 0 bases, with 12 bases sitting between them.

The chain uses TRBV6-2 or TRBV6-3 and TRBJ2-7, with D perhaps matching TRBD2 (5 bases). V lost 2 bases and J 2 bases, leaving 13 bases between the germline ends. Germline V gene data show CDR1 as MNHEY and CDR2 as SVGEGT. The CDR3 loop spans 15 amino acids. The CDR3 protein is CASSYERLRTYEQYF. Written as DNA, the CDR3 is TGTGCCAGCAGTTACGAGCGACTAAGGACCTACGAGCAGTACTTC.

This chain links TRBV2 with TRBJ1-2; D is undetermined. The CDR3 is 17 residues long. CDR1 is SNHLY, CDR2 FYNNEI, per germline. Trimming pared 3 bases from V and 5 bases from J, leaving 22 bases between. The CDR3 region is CASSDSGREAGIYGYTF. The CDR3 DNA reads as TGTGCCAGCAGTGATTCTGGGAGGGAGGCAGGTATTTATGGCTACACCTTC.